Listed below are T cell receptor beta chains from one sample, sequenced in a study of beta chain features in type 1 diabetes. The protocol was immunoSEQ multiplex PCR, while the TCRdb copy is restricted to in-frame clones and leaves out a portion. The top ten clones hold roughly 0.025% of a sample with under 900,000 clones, about a sixth of them seen once. The sequenced sample was naive CD4+ T cells from blood. These receptors were taken from a woman aged 18 to 35 in good health. Both conserved end residues are part of each CDR3. The order of the fields is D gene, V gene, J gene, clone size, CDR3 DNA, CDR3 protein. The D gene is left open where the match is weak. Part of the rows lack a size; the others show once, few, many or a class for expanded clones.

TRBD1	TRBV7-2	TRBJ1-2	few	TGTGCCAGCAGCACATACCGGGACAGGGAGTATGGCTACACCTTC	CASSTYRDREYGYTF
.	TRBV15	TRBJ1-3	few	TGTGCCACCAGCAGAGGCGGGGGGACCTCTGGAAACACCATATATTTT	CATSRGGGTSGNTIYF
.	TRBV7-6	TRBJ2-1	few	TGTGCCAGCAGCGGAGACAGGTGGCAAGACAATGAGCAGTTCTTC	CASSGDRWQDNEQFF
.	TRBV6-5	TRBJ1-5	few	TGTGCCACCGCAGGTGGGAGCAATCAGCCCCAGCATTTT	CATAGGSNQPQHF
.	TRBV11-3	TRBJ2-1	.	TGTGCCAGCAGCGTGGACTCAACTTACAATGAGCAGTTCTTC	CASSVDSTYNEQFF
.	TRBV5-1	TRBJ1-4	.	TGCGCCAGCAGCTTGGACCGGGCGCCGAAAAAACTGTTTTTT	CASSLDRAPKKLFF
TRBD2	TRBV9	TRBJ2-1	few	TGTGCCAGCAGCGTAGGACTAGCGGGAGGATTCTATGAGCAGTTCTTC	CASSVGLAGGFYEQFF
TRBD2	TRBV28	TRBJ2-7	.	TGTGCCAGCAGCACCGGGACTAGAGAAGGGCAGTACTTC	CASSTGTREGQYF
TRBD2	TRBV2	TRBJ2-7	.	TGTGCCAGCAGTGAAGGTGGGGAGGGCTCCTACGAGCAGTACTTC	CASSEGGEGSYEQYF
.	TRBV9	TRBJ1-1	.	TGTGCCAGCAGCGAGGGGGTTGGTGAAGCTTTCTTT	CASSEGVGEAFF
TRBD2	TRBV28	TRBJ2-7	.	TGTGCCAGCAGTGCCGCTGGCGGGAGGGCCTACGAGCAGTACTTC	CASSAAGGRAYEQYF
.	TRBV27	TRBJ2-2	few	TGTGCCAGCAGTTTATCCGACCCCGCGGAGCTGTTTTTT	CASSLSDPAELFF
TRBD1	TRBV28	TRBJ2-7	few	TGTGCCAGCAGAGGACAGGCAAGCTCCTACGAGCAGTACTTC	CASRGQASSYEQYF
.	TRBV7-2	TRBJ2-4	few	TGTGCCAGCAGCTTACCCTCACGGATAGCCAAAAACATTCAGTACTTC	CASSLPSRIAKNIQYF
.	TRBV5-4	TRBJ2-3	few	TGTGCCAGCAGCTTGTTTACCCCCCAGGATACGCAGTATTTT	CASSLFTPQDTQYF
.	TRBV2	TRBJ2-7	few	TGTGCCAGCAATAGAGGGCAGATTAACTACGAGCAGTACTTC	CASNRGQINYEQYF
TRBD1	TRBV7-9	TRBJ1-5	.	TGTGCCAGCAGCTTTAAAGGGACAGGGGAGAAATATAGCAATCAGCCCCAGCATTTT	CASSFKGTGEKYSNQPQHF
.	TRBV28	TRBJ2-4	few	TGTGCCAGCAGTTTGGGTGGGGTTGTCAAAAACATTCAGTACTTC	CASSLGGVVKNIQYF
.	TRBV6-6	TRBJ2-5	few	TGTGCCAGCAGTTTCTGGGGGGAGACCCAGTACTTC	CASSFWGETQYF
.	TRBV2	TRBJ2-7	.	TGTGCCAGCAGTCTGCGGGACTCCTACGAGCAGTACTTC	CASSLRDSYEQYF
.	TRBV2	TRBJ2-5	.	TGTGCCAGCAGGAAACGGACCGCGGCTCAAGAGACCCAGTACTTC	CASRKRTAAQETQYF
TRBD2	TRBV5-6	TRBJ2-3	few	TGTGCCAGCAGCATATCACTAGCGGGATCGCAGTATTTT	CASSISLAGSQYF
TRBD2	TRBV29-1	TRBJ2-1	few	TGCAGCGCAACCAAGAAGACTAGCTGGCATGAGCAGTTCTTC	CSATKKTSWHEQFF
TRBD2	TRBV10-3	TRBJ2-2	.	TGTGCCATCAGCCTAGCGGGAGAATGGACCGGGGAGCTGTTTTTT	CAISLAGEWTGELFF
.	TRBV18	TRBJ1-4	few	TGTGCCAGCTCACCACCCAGTAATGAAAAACTGTTTTTT	CASSPPSNEKLFF
TRBD2	TRBV5-1	TRBJ2-3	few	TGCGCCAGCAGCTCTTACCGCGGTAGCGGGAGGACAGATACGCAGTATTTT	CASSSYRGSGRTDTQYF
.	TRBV10-1	TRBJ2-6	.	TGCGCCAGCAGTGCCGGGATCTCTGGGGCCAACGTCCTGACTTTC	CASSAGISGANVLTF
.	TRBV28	TRBJ1-5	.	TGTGCCAGCAGCGGGACGGCGGGTGGACAGCCCCAGCATTTT	CASSGTAGGQPQHF